This T cell receptor (beta chain) was retrieved from a study of T-cell memory formation after mild COVID-19. Overall study: Across donors, TCR clusters were largely donor specific. General observations from the study: CM and EM subsets held most contracting CD4+ clones; EMRA held CD8+ ones. Some clones that responded turned up in pre-infection memory, which suggests that cross-reactive memory joined in.

This clonotype was detected only a few times. Antigen specificity is unknown. TCRdb reanalysed the 5' RACE reads using MiXCR and keeps one entry per CDR3 protein. This table holds fewer than 700,000 distinct CDR3 sequences, roughly 17% found once. The length of the CDR3 is 14 residues. CDR1 is SGHRS and CDR2 is YFSETQ in the germline V gene. V was cut by 1 base and J by 1 base, with 8 bases left in between. Sequencing was carried out using PBMCs or a T cell subset sorted from them (not recorded which). The origin of this receptor is an adult woman who had mild COVID-19 (a few samples of this study predate the infection). Cell type and time point are not known. The rearrangement uses TRBV5-1 and TRBJ1-1; perhaps TRBD1 as D (5 bases). The DNA of the CDR3 is TGCGCCAGCAGCTTGCAGGGACCGAACACTGAAGCTTTCTTT. It translates to CASSLQGPNTEAFF.